The 11 T cell receptor beta chains below all came from one sample that was sequenced in a study of T cell responses to AZD1222 COVID-19 vaccine. Data came from immunoSEQ multiplex PCR; TCRdb stores just in-frame clones and leaves some out. The sample lists 100,000 to 150,000 clones; around 92% were seen once. The specimen comprised peripheral blood, sampled on day 0 of AZD1222 vaccination. The source is an adult in good health.

This rearrangement joins TRBV4-1 to TRBJ1-5; no firm D call. Trimming took off 0 bases at V and 5 bases at J, with 8 bases between the two ends. The germline gives CDR1 MGHRA, CDR2 YSYEKL. The CDR3 has 14 amino acids. The CDR3 loop is CASSQEVRYQPQHF. In nucleotides, the CDR3 is TGCGCCAGCAGCCAAGAGGTGCGGTATCAGCCCCAGCATTTT.

The V gene is TRBV7-9, the J gene TRBJ2-3; unclear D gene. V dropped 4 bases and J dropped 14 bases, with 19 bases sitting between them. The CDR3 runs to 13 residues. CDR1 is SEHNR, CDR2 FQNEAQ, per germline (reference sequence). CDR3: CASSSQGPTRLYF. CDR3 nucleotide sequence: TGTGCCAGCAGCTCACAAGGACCCACCCGGCTGTATTTT.

The V call is TRBV30, the J call TRBJ2-1; D unclear. Trimming stripped 4 bases from V and 8 bases from J, with 18 bases between. CDR1 and CDR2 (germline): GTSNPN, SVGIG (reference sequence). This CDR3 comprises 14 residues. CDR3 amino acids: CAWNLGYPRDEQFF. The CDR3 bases are TGTGCCTGGAACTTAGGGTACCCTAGGGATGAGCAGTTCTTC.

The V call is TRBV2, the J call TRBJ2-3; no clear D. The V end was cut by 6 bases, the J end by 6 bases, with 13 bases between. The CDR3 is 13 residues long. Germline CDR1 and CDR2: SNHLY and FYNNEI. This CDR3 is CASSANMFDTQYF. In DNA, the CDR3 is TGTGCCAGCAGCGCCAACATGTTCGATACGCAGTATTTT.

V is TRBV11-1 and J is TRBJ2-1; D is undetermined. V lost 8 bases, J lost 4 bases, and 3 bases lay in between. The CDR3 has 10 residues. Germline V gives CDR1 SGHAT, CDR2 FQDESV (reference sequence). As DNA, the CDR3 is TGTGCCAGCGGTTACAATGAGCAGTTCTTC. It codes for CASGYNEQFF.

V usage is TRBV29-1 and J usage is TRBJ1-5; a possible D gene is TRBD1 (5 bases). V was shortened by 6 bases and J by 2 bases, with 14 bases between the two germline ends. Per the germline V gene, CDR1 is SQVTM and CDR2 is ANQGSEA. There are 14 residues in the CDR3. CDR3 sequence (DNA): TGCAGCGTGGGGGGAGGAACGGGCAATCAGCCCCAGCATTTT. This translates into CSVGGGTGNQPQHF. The full variable domain, with the rest looked up from reference TRBV29-1 and TRBJ1-5, is SAVISQKPSRDICQRGTSLTIQCQVDSQVTMMFWYRQQPGQSLTLIATANQGSEATYESGFVIDKFPISRPNLTFSTLTVSNMSPEDSSIYLCSVGGGTGNQPQHFGDGTRLSIL.

The chain recombines TRBV7-8 with TRBJ1-5, with 8 positions matching TRBD1. Germline V lookup: CDR1 SGHVS, CDR2 FQNEAQ. The CDR3 runs to 19 residues. J lost 2 bases, V lost 3 bases, and 15 bases had no gene match. This CDR3 reads CASSFFPGQGTRGNQPQHF. The DNA of the CDR3 is TGTGCCAGCAGCTTCTTCCCCGGACAGGGCACACGGGGCAATCAGCCCCAGCATTTT. Complete variable domain (other parts from reference TRBV7-8 and TRBJ1-5): GAGVSQSPRYKVAKRGQDVALRCDPISGHVSLFWYQQALGQGPEFLTYFQNEAQLDKSGLPSDRFFAERPEGSVSTLKIQRTQQEDSAVYLCASSFFPGQGTRGNQPQHFGDGTRLSIL.

This chain links TRBV3-1 (or the pseudogene TRBV3-2) with TRBJ2-7; TRBD2 aligns across 8 bases. J lost 0 bases, V lost 4 bases, and 8 bases had no gene match. The CDR3 is 16 residues long. CDR1 and CDR2 from the germline V gene are LGHDT and YNNKEL (reference sequence). CDR3: CASSLLGLAGSYEQYF. In DNA form, the CDR3 reads TGTGCCAGCAGCCTCCTGGGGCTAGCGGGCTCCTACGAGCAGTACTTC.

V is TRBV6-5 and J is TRBJ1-6, with 8 nucleotides matching TRBD1. After removal of 5 bases from V and 7 bases from J, the junction contained 4 bases not matched to a gene. From germline, CDR1 is MNHEY and CDR2 SVGAGI. The CDR3 has 14 amino acids. CDR3 residues: CASSPDRVNSPLHF. DNA for the CDR3: TGTGCCAGCAGTCCGGACAGGGTGAATTCACCCCTCCACTTT.

The chain employs TRBV6-5 and TRBJ1-1; 8 bases fit TRBD1. Trimming cost V 7 bases and J 3 bases; bases outside gene matches: 7. Germline V gene lookup returns CDR1 MNHEY and CDR2 SVGAGI. The CDR3 consists of 14 residues. CDR3 nucleotide sequence: TGTGCCAGCACCTTAGACAGGGGAGACACTGAAGCTTTCTTT. Residues: CASTLDRGDTEAFF.

In nucleotides, the CDR3 is TGTGCCAGCAGGATCGGCGGAATCACAGATACGCAGTATTTT. It encodes CASRIGGITDTQYF. The rearrangement uses TRBV28 and TRBJ2-3, with D hard to call. This CDR3 spans 14 amino acids. Per germline, CDR1 MDHEN and CDR2 SYDVKM. Trimming shortened V by 6 bases and J by 2 bases, and 12 bases separated the two germline ends.